Described below is a single T cell receptor (beta chain) sequence and its context. Its antigen is still unknown. Using immunoSEQ multiplex PCR, the repertoire was profiled, and TCRdb retains in-frame clones only, with some absent. The sample lists around 93,000 clones, roughly 73% seen once, with roughly 10% in the top ten. Noted time point: cycle 4 day 1 (C4D1), after less than 7 weeks of nivolumab. Every patient experienced relapse after autologous stem cell transplantation, and brentuximab vedotin exposure varied. V shed 1 base, J shed 0 bases, and the junction held 12 bases outside the gene matches. The CDR3 loop spans 19 amino acids. Germline V gene lookup returns CDR1 PRHDT and CDR2 FYEKMQ (reference sequence). This specimen belongs to a study of PD-1 blockade in classical Hodgkin lymphoma. The study, taken as a whole, reports: Patients with an early start, nivolumab under 1 year after ASCT, were excluded.

The chain combines TRBV13 with TRBJ2-3; 8 nucleotides match TRBD2. The TCR originated in a human donor with classical Hodgkin lymphoma. Specimen: peripheral blood mononuclear cells (PBMCs), collected before the fourth cycle of nivolumab. The CDR3 reads CASSLEESAGGRSTDTQYF. The CDR3 DNA sequence: TGTGCCAGCAGCTTAGAGGAATCGGCGGGGGGCCGGAGCACAGATACGCAGTATTTT.